These 20 T cell receptor beta chains were sequenced from one sample in a study of breast tumors, draining lymph nodes, adjacent tissues. Samples came from axillary lymph nodes draining the breast cancer. TCRdb reprocessed the multiplex PCR reads via MiXCR and lists one record per CDR3 protein. The table shows about 220,000 distinct CDR3 sequences, with less than 40% occurring only once. Sequencing input: axillary lymph node tissue. The receptors derive from a female donor with breast cancer. Some clones in this sample may be carry-over from other donors' samples.

Many counts were recorded for this clonotype. V and J are TRBV7-3 and TRBJ2-3; TRBD2 matches 9 bases. Germline trimming cut 5 bases from V and 3 bases from J; bases unmatched to any gene: 6. Germline V CDR1 and CDR2: SGHTA, FQGTGA. The CDR3 consists of 15 residues. CDR3 DNA: TGTGCCAGCAGCATTGATAGCGGGAGTACAGATACGCAGTATTTT. This sequence encodes CASSIDSGSTDTQYF. The entire variable domain, with the rest obtained from reference TRBV7-3 and TRBJ2-3, is as follows: GAGVSQTPSNKVTEKGKYVELRCDPISGHTALYWYRQSLGQGPEFLIYFQGTGAADDSGLPNDRFFAVRPEGSVSTLKIQRTERGDSAVYLCASSIDSGSTDTQYFGPGTRLTVL.

This clonotype was found once. The genes are TRBV20-1 and TRBJ2-3; either TRBD1 or TRBD2 may supply D (5 bases each). The CDR3 covers 15 residues. CDR1 and CDR2 from the germline V gene are DFQATT and SNEGSKA (reference sequence). V lost 6 bases, J lost 10 bases, and 26 bases lay in between. The CDR3 sequence: CSAPRGVGDHDAQYF. Here the CDR3 DNA reads TGCAGTGCCCCCCGTGGGGTTGGGGACCATGATGCGCAGTATTTT.

The chain links TRBV7-8 to TRBJ2-6; D is unclear. V was cut by 2 bases and J by 2 bases, with 19 bases left in between. The CDR3 length is 19 residues. Germline values: CDR1 SGHVS, CDR2 FQNEAQ. CDR3 nucleotide sequence: TGTGCCAGCAGCTTAAAGACACCTAGATTAAGCCCTGGGGCCAACGTCCTGACTTTC. It translates to CASSLKTPRLSPGANVLTF.

This clonotype was seen ten or more times. The V and J genes are TRBV5-1 and TRBJ2-1, with D perhaps TRBD2 (5 bases). Germline CDR1 is SGHRS and CDR2 is YFSETQ. This CDR3 is built from 15 residues. Trimming took 0 bases from V and 4 from J, leaving 11 bases between them. The CDR3 spells CASSLDAGQYNEQFF. The CDR3 region has the DNA TGCGCCAGCAGCTTGGATGCGGGTCAGTACAATGAGCAGTTCTTC.

This clonotype was recorded at least ten times. The J gene is TRBJ2-7, the V gene TRBV12-3 or TRBV12-4, with D perhaps matching TRBD1 (5 bases). The CDR3 extends over 14 amino acids. The V and J ends lost 5 bases and 3 bases respectively, with 14 bases between them. CDR3: CASSEGARLYEQYF. The CDR3 bases are TGTGCCAGCAGTGAAGGGGCAAGGCTCTACGAGCAGTACTTC.

The chain couples TRBV3-1 to TRBJ2-1; D unresolved. The ends were cut back, 4 bases at V and 3 bases at J, with 16 bases in the middle. From germline, CDR1 is LGHDT and CDR2 YNNKEL (reference sequence). The CDR3 loop spans 16 amino acids. The CDR3 coding sequence is TGTGCCAGCAGCCCAAGAGGTCGCAGATTCTACAATGAGCAGTTCTTC. It codes for CASSPRGRRFYNEQFF.

This clonotype occurred many times. V is TRBV5-1 and J is TRBJ2-7, with TRBD1 matching over 10 bases. CDR3 length: 15 residues. Germline V CDR1 and CDR2: SGHRS, YFSETQ. The J segment lost 5 bases and the V segment lost 4 bases, leaving 9 bases of the junction unmatched. CDR3 sequence: CASSIETGGRNEQYF. In DNA, the CDR3 is TGCGCCAGCAGCATCGAGACAGGGGGCCGAAACGAGCAGTACTTC. The full variable domain, completed using reference TRBV5-1 and TRBJ2-7, is KAGVTQTPRYLIKTRGQQVTLSCSPISGHRSVSWYQQTPGQGLQFLFEYFSETQRNKGNFPGRFSGRQFSNSRSEMNVSTLELGDSALYLCASSIETGGRNEQYFGPGTRLTVT.

V is TRBV6-5 and J is TRBJ2-7, with D perhaps TRBD1 or TRBD2 (6 bases each). From germline, CDR1 is MNHEY and CDR2 SVGAGI. The CDR3 consists of 13 residues. V dropped 5 bases and J dropped 2 bases, with 10 bases sitting between them. The CDR3 sequence is CASSRGTPYEQYF. For the CDR3, the DNA is TGTGCCAGCAGTCGCGGGACACCCTACGAGCAGTACTTC.

As concerns this clonotype: An end of the junction does not agree with germline; a read error may underlie this. The chain couples TRBV5-5 to TRBJ2-1; 13 positions agree with TRBD2. The CDR3 length is 16 residues. Per germline, CDR1 SGHKS and CDR2 YYEKEE (reference sequence). The CDR3 loop is CAGSVGLAGSEDEQFF. Written as DNA, the CDR3 is TGTGCCGGCAGCGTGGGACTAGCGGGGAGTGAAGATGAGCAGTTCTTC.

Remarks on this clonotype: Relative to the germline gene, one junction end is altered; a read error may explain this. The J gene is TRBJ1-2, the V gene TRBV5-1; D not certain. CDR1 SGHRS and CDR2 YFSETQ come from the germline V gene. The CDR3 consists of 15 residues. CDR3 sequence: CASSFGRQVRNGYTF. The CDR3 DNA sequence: TGTGCCAGCAGCTTCGGGCGGCAGGTACGGAATGGCTACACCTTC.

By sample fraction, this clonotype is medium-sized. The chain has TRBV2 and TRBJ1-4, with D unresolved. The V end was cut by 4 bases, the J end by 12 bases, with 9 bases between. Germline lookup yields CDR1 SNHLY and CDR2 FYNNEI. There are 11 residues in the CDR3. In DNA form, the CDR3 reads TGTGCCAGCAGTGGGCAATCGGAACTGTTTTTT. It encodes CASSGQSELFF.

For this clonotype: A much larger clone lies one base from this, so it may be a read error. The genes are TRBV20-1 and TRBJ2-3; 11 nucleotides line up with TRBD2. V lost 0 bases, J lost 5 bases, and 7 bases stayed unmatched. Per the germline V gene, CDR1 is DFQATT and CDR2 is SNEGSKA (reference sequence). There are 16 residues in the CDR3. This chain's CDR3 is CSAREVTSGTKDTQYF. The CDR3 DNA reads as TGCAGTGCTAGAGAGGTGACTAGCGGGACAAAAGATACGCAGTATTTT.

This clonotype was observed at least ten times. The chain carries TRBV12-3 or TRBV12-4 and TRBJ2-5; D is undetermined. V was clipped by 3 bases and J by 3 bases, with 11 bases between them. CDR3 length: 14 amino acids. DNA of the CDR3: TGTGCCAGCAGTTTTAGGTTAGGGAAAGAGACCCAGTACTTC. It is translated as CASSFRLGKETQYF.

This clonotype has at least ten counts. This chain joins TRBV15 and TRBJ2-2, with D uncertain. The germline V gene has CDR1 LNHNV and CDR2 YYDKDF (reference sequence). The CDR3 contains 11 residues. V lost 3 bases to trimming and J lost 8 bases, with 4 bases between them. The CDR3 nucleotides read TGTGCCACCAGCAGTTTAGGGGAGCTGTTTTTT. This encodes CATSSLGELFF. The whole variable domain, filled in from reference TRBV15 and TRBJ2-2, reads DAMVIQNPRYQVTQFGKPVTLSCSQTLNHNVMYWYQQKSSQAPKLLFHYYDKDFNNEADTPDNFQSRRPNTSFCFLDIRSPGLGDTAMYLCATSSLGELFFGEGSRLTVL.

With respect to this clonotype: A much larger clone lies a single base off, so this may be a read error. The conserved phenylalanine or tryptophan normally closing the CDR3 is absent here, so this likely arose from a read error. This chain links TRBV12-3 or TRBV12-4 with TRBJ2-1; 13 nucleotides agree with TRBD2. The CDR3 runs to 16 residues. With 6 bases clipped from V and 9 bases from J, the junction kept 11 bases outside the gene matches. CDR3 DNA: TGTGCCAGCAGCGAGAGACTAGCGGGAGGCAGGCTTGAGCAGTTCCTC. It encodes CASSERLAGGRLEQFL.

The J gene is TRBJ1-2, the V gene TRBV24-1; D possibly corresponds to TRBD1 (6 bases). Germline lookup yields CDR1 KGHDR and CDR2 SFDVKD. V lost 1 base and J lost 4, with 6 bases in between. The CDR3 length is 13 residues. CDR3: CATSDLGGYGYTF. CDR3 nucleotides: TGTGCCACCAGTGATTTAGGGGGCTATGGCTACACCTTC.

This clonotype was seen many times. The chain joins TRBV18 to TRBJ1-5, with D uncertain. The CDR3 spans 14 residues. The germline V and J ends were trimmed by 3 bases and 4 bases, with 10 bases remaining between them. The germline V gene encodes CDR1 KGHSH and CDR2 LQKENI. Here the CDR3 DNA reads TGTGCCAGCTCACCCAGTGGTCAGAATCAGCCCCAGCATTTT. Translation: CASSPSGQNQPQHF.

Many counts were recorded for this clonotype. The genes are TRBV29-1 and TRBJ2-7, with D tentatively TRBD2 (5 bases). The germline CDR1 and CDR2 sequences are SQVTM and ANQGSEA. V lost 7 bases to trimming and J lost 0 bases, with 22 bases between them. This CDR3 contains 16 residues. CDR3 DNA sequence: TGCAGCGCCTCCCCCGCCCGGACTGGATTCTCCTACGAGCAGTACTTC. It is translated as CSASPARTGFSYEQYF.

This clonotype was seen just once. J is TRBJ1-3 and V is TRBV5-1, with unresolved D. V lost 2 bases, J lost 9 bases, and 9 bases lay in between. The CDR3 sequence is 12 residues long. Germline V CDR1 and CDR2: SGHRS, YFSETQ. The CDR3 sequence: CASSFLGGTIYF. The DNA for the CDR3 is TGCGCCAGCAGCTTTTTGGGCGGCACCATATATTTT.

The V and J genes are TRBV3-1 and TRBJ2-7; possibly TRBD1 or TRBD2 for D (5 bases each). The CDR3 is made up of 14 amino acids. Germline assignment: CDR1 LGHDT and CDR2 YNNKEL (reference sequence). The V gene lost 1 base and the J gene lost 3 bases, with 10 bases spanning the gap. The DNA of the CDR3 is TGTGCCAGCAGCCAAGCGGGACGGGGCTACGAGCAGTACTTC. Protein product: CASSQAGRGYEQYF.